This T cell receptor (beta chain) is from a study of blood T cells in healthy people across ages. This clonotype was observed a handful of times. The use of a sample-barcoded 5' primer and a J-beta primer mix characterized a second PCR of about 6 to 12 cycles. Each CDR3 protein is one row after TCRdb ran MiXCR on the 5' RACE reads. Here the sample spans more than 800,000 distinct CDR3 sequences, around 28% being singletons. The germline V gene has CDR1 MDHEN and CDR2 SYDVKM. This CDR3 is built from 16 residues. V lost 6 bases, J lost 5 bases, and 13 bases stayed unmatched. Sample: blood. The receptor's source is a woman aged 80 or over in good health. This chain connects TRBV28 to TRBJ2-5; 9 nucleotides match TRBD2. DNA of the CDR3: TGTGCCAGCAGGAGCCTCACTGGCGGGGGGGCGGAGACCCAGTACTTC. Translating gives CASRSLTGGGAETQYF.